This T cell receptor (beta chain) is from a study of blood T cell repertoires in COVID-19. For the study at large: The origin of the acute and convalescent COVID-19 samples was the United States, Italy and Spain.

Authors' methods: The authors estimated nucleated cell counts from reference gene primer amplification. Method: immunoSEQ multiplex PCR; TCRdb's copy keeps in-frame clones and lacks some. That table supplies the V and J calls and clone size; D and trimming were determined from the DNA. Of some 250,000 clones in the sample, about 80% were seen once. CDR3 length equals 17 residues. From germline, CDR1 is SGDLS and CDR2 YYNGEE. V shed 2 bases and J 2 bases; nucleotides not matched to a gene: 9. The TCR was taken from a woman of 80 years or more with acute or convalescent COVID-19. The material sequenced was peripheral blood. This chain joins TRBV9 and TRBJ2-5; 10 nucleotides align to TRBD1. The CDR3, as DNA: TGTGCCAGCAGCGTTCTGACAGGGGGCTCCAAGCAAGAGACCCAGTACTTC. Residues: CASSVLTGGSKQETQYF.